Below are 19 T cell receptor beta chains sequenced from a single sample in a study of OX40 agonist ivuxolimab in advanced cancers. TCRdb's copy holds only in-frame clones and misses some; the assay was immunoSEQ multiplex PCR. The sample has 15,000 to 20,000 clones; around 69% are singletons. The sequences come from CD4+ or CD8+ T cells sorted from blood, collected in a trial of the OX40 agonist ivuxolimab. The receptor source for this set is an adult with an advanced solid tumor such as melanoma, head and neck, liver or kidney cancer.

In this sample, this clone turned up once. J is TRBJ2-7 and V is TRBV30, with TRBD2 matching 12 bases. Germline trimming cut 6 bases from V and 3 bases from J; bases unmatched to any gene: 6. The CDR3 contains 14 residues. Germline values: CDR1 GTSNPN, CDR2 SVGIG (reference sequence). The CDR3 nucleotides are TGTGCCTGCGAGACTAGCGGGAGCGGCTACGAGCAGTACTTC. Encoded protein: CACETSGSGYEQYF.

The chain is built from TRBV10-1 and TRBJ2-5; 13 nucleotides line up with TRBD2. Trimming at V came to 2 bases and at J to 3 bases, leaving 6 bases not matched to a gene. The CDR3 is made up of 17 amino acids. Germline V gives CDR1 WNHNN, CDR2 SYGVQD (reference sequence). This CDR3 is CASSEGGLAGEKETQYF. DNA for the CDR3: TGCGCCAGCAGTGAGGGAGGACTAGCGGGAGAGAAAGAGACCCAGTACTTC.

The gene calls are TRBV12-5 and TRBJ1-1; D remains unclear. The CDR3 contains 20 residues. Trimming removed 3 bases from V and 1 base from J, with 27 bases in between. Germline V gives CDR1 LGHNT, CDR2 FRNRAP. CDR3 in DNA: TGTGCTAGTGGTTTTACCTCCGATCCGGTTTCGGGAGTACCGAACACTGAAGCTTTCTTT. Encoded protein: CASGFTSDPVSGVPNTEAFF.

This chain links TRBV30 with TRBJ1-4, with no clear D. This CDR3 has 13 residues. Per germline, CDR1 GTSNPN and CDR2 SVGIG (reference sequence). V was clipped by 4 bases and J by 6 bases, with 12 bases between them. CDR3 loop: CAWNDAGYEKLFF. The CDR3 nucleotides are TGTGCCTGGAATGATGCGGGTTATGAAAAACTGTTTTTT.

The chain recombines TRBV11-2 with TRBJ2-2; TRBD1 matches at 8 bases. The length of the CDR3 is 15 residues. The germline V gene encodes CDR1 SGHAT and CDR2 FQNNGV. V dropped 7 bases and J dropped 1; count of bases not matched to a gene: 5. The CDR3 DNA is TGTGCCAGCATCCTTGGACAGGGGAACACCGGGGAGCTGTTTTTT. It yields the protein CASILGQGNTGELFF.

The chain joins TRBV7-9 to TRBJ2-1; D uncertain. V dropped 8 bases and J dropped 2 bases, with 13 bases sitting between them. There are 14 residues in the CDR3. Germline V gene sequence: CDR1 SEHNR, CDR2 FQNEAQ (reference sequence). CDR3 in amino acids: CASGAGTAYNEQFF. CDR3 DNA: TGTGCCAGCGGAGCTGGCACCGCCTACAATGAGCAGTTCTTC.

This clone is judged medium-sized. The chain has TRBV9 and TRBJ2-3; the D gene could be TRBD1 or TRBD2 (5 bases each). This CDR3 is 20 amino acids long. Germline V lookup: CDR1 SGDLS, CDR2 YYNGEE. Trimming removed 3 bases at V and 4 bases at J, with 30 bases between. CDR3 sequence reads: CASSAPRENRDPGWADTQYF. The DNA for the CDR3 is TGTGCCAGCAGCGCCCCTCGGGAAAACCGGGACCCCGGGTGGGCAGATACGCAGTATTTT.

This rearrangement joins TRBV28 to TRBJ1-4, with a tentative D call TRBD1 (6 bases). This CDR3 region has 16 residues. The germline V gene has CDR1 MDHEN and CDR2 SYDVKM. Trimming cost V 6 bases and J 6 bases, with 20 bases left between them. CDR3 bases: TGTGCCAGCAGCCGTGGGGTCCAGGGGAGGCATGAAAAACTGTTTTTT. It codes for CASSRGVQGRHEKLFF.

The chain couples TRBV4-3 to TRBJ2-1; D remains ambiguous. Germline values: CDR1 LGHNA, CDR2 YSLEER. V lost 0 bases to trimming and J lost 9 bases, with 9 bases between them. The CDR3 extends over 13 amino acids. The CDR3 is CASSQDRAGEQFF. For the CDR3, the DNA is TGCGCCAGCAGCCAAGATAGAGCAGGTGAGCAGTTCTTC.

This chain uses TRBV9 with TRBJ2-7; D possibly corresponds to TRBD2 (5 bases). This CDR3 is 13 amino acids long. Germline V gene sequence: CDR1 SGDLS, CDR2 YYNGEE. V was shortened by 5 bases and J by 7 bases, with 16 bases between the two germline ends. The CDR3 loop reads CASSGRASGEQYF. Here the CDR3 DNA reads TGTGCCAGCAGTGGACGGGCCTCGGGGGAGCAGTACTTC.

V is TRBV6-5 and J is TRBJ1-1; a weak D match, TRBD1 (6 bases). Germline CDR1 reads MNHEY; CDR2 reads SVGAGI. Trimming removed 6 bases at V and 6 bases at J, with 11 bases between. The CDR3 totals 12 residues. The CDR3 loop is CASSPTGSEAFF. The CDR3 nucleotides read TGTGCCAGCAGCCCGACAGGATCTGAAGCTTTCTTT.

The chain combines TRBV5-1 with TRBJ1-4; D is ambiguous. Germline V gene lookup returns CDR1 SGHRS and CDR2 YFSETQ. V dropped 1 base and J dropped 7 bases, with 14 bases sitting between them. This CDR3 region has 15 residues. The CDR3 region has the DNA TGCGCCAGCAGCTTGAATGGACGGATCGGTGAAAAACTGTTTTTT. Translating it yields CASSLNGRIGEKLFF.

Of note for this clone: A much larger clone sits a single nucleotide away, making a read error possible. The identical CDR3 is also encoded by other nucleotide sequences in the sample. The chain carries TRBV19 and TRBJ1-2; D gene ambiguous. Germline CDR1 LNHDA, CDR2 SQIVND (reference sequence). V lost 3 bases and J lost 4, with 3 bases in between. The CDR3 contains 11 residues. The CDR3 DNA follows: TGTGCCAGTAGTATCCCCTATGGCTACACCTTC. It is translated as CASSIPYGYTF.

The V call is TRBV28, the J call TRBJ1-1; tentatively, D is TRBD1 (6 bases). The CDR3 spans 16 residues. CDR1 is MDHEN and CDR2 is SYDVKM in the germline V gene. Trimming took off 3 bases at V and 5 bases at J, with 19 bases between the two ends. The CDR3 DNA reads as TGTGCCAGCAGTTTGCGGGGCAGGGGAGTAGGAACTGAAGCTTTCTTT. It specifies CASSLRGRGVGTEAFF.

The J gene is TRBJ1-1, the V gene TRBV11-3; TRBD1 is a possible D gene (6 bases). Germline assignment: CDR1 SGHNT and CDR2 YENEEA. The length of the CDR3 is 15 residues. The germline V and J ends were trimmed by 5 bases and 6 bases, with 19 bases remaining between them. CDR3 residues: CASSPGTGTIAEAFF. The CDR3 DNA reads as TGTGCCAGCAGCCCAGGAACCGGGACAATCGCTGAAGCTTTCTTT.

The gene calls are TRBV7-9 and TRBJ2-1; 10 positions match TRBD1. The germline V gene has CDR1 SEHNR and CDR2 FQNEAQ (reference sequence). V dropped 5 bases and J dropped 6; count of bases not matched to a gene: 10. CDR3 size: 16 residues. CDR3 region: CASSIRQGAPGNEQFF. Written as DNA, the CDR3 is TGTGCCAGCAGCATACGACAGGGGGCGCCCGGCAATGAGCAGTTCTTC.

The chain combines TRBV27 with TRBJ1-1; the D is unclear. Germline V gene lookup returns CDR1 MNHEY and CDR2 SMNVEV (reference sequence). CDR3 length: 13 amino acids. Trimming left V 6 bases short and J 3 bases short, with 11 bases between. The DNA of the CDR3 is TGTGCCAGCAGCCCGGGGTTTGACACTGAAGCTTTCTTT. Amino acids: CASSPGFDTEAFF.

The chain uses TRBV7-9 and TRBJ1-1, with D perhaps TRBD1 (5 bases). V lost 6 bases to trimming and J lost 4 bases, with 9 bases between them. The CDR3 spans 12 residues. Germline loops: CDR1 SEHNR, CDR2 FQNEAQ (reference sequence). CDR3 loop: CASRTGVTEAFF. For the CDR3, the DNA is TGTGCCAGCAGAACGGGGGTCACTGAAGCTTTCTTT. Combining the CDR3 with reference TRBV7-9 and TRBJ1-1 gives the whole variable domain DTGVSQNPRHKITKRGQNVTFRCDPISEHNRLYWYRQTLGQGPEFLTYFQNEAQLEKSRLLSDRFSAERPKGSFSTLEIQRTEQGDSAMYLCASRTGVTEAFFGQGTRLTVV.

This clone is medium-sized (0.01 to 0.1%) within its sample. The rearrangement uses TRBV9 and TRBJ1-2, with D hard to call. This CDR3 is 15 amino acids long. The ends were cut back, 0 bases at V and 1 base at J, with 10 bases in the middle. Germline V gene lookup returns CDR1 SGDLS and CDR2 YYNGEE. As DNA, the CDR3 is TGTGCCAGCAGCGTAGATAGTTCCATTAACTATGGCTACACCTTC. It codes for CASSVDSSINYGYTF.